This T cell receptor beta chain was recorded in a study of control samples from healthy donors and cancer patients. This clone has a single count. Trimming stripped 6 bases from V and 7 bases from J, with 11 bases between. The CDR3 loop spans 12 amino acids. Germline V gives CDR1 KGHDR, CDR2 SFDVKD. Libraries were prepared by immunoSEQ multiplex PCR; TCRdb keeps only in-frame clonotypes and omits some of them. The sample has around 160,000 clones, 93% seen once. Sequenced input: blood. This chain joins TRBV24-1 and TRBJ1-2; D is unclear. This sequence originates from a man aged 18 to 29 in good health. In DNA, the CDR3 is TGTGCCACCAGTTTCGGGTCCCGTGGCTACACCTTC. This translates into CATSFGSRGYTF.